The clone carrying this T cell receptor (beta chain) was counted at least ten times. Template material for amplifying TCR beta CDR3 regions consisted of RNA transcripts. Using the HTBI primer set, a first-round RT-PCR was run on the TCR CDR3. MiXCR, run by TCRdb on the multiplex PCR reads, gives a single entry per CDR3 protein. The sample lists roughly 290,000 distinct CDR3 sequences; roughly 13% were seen once. Germline CDR1 is MNHNS and CDR2 is SASEGT. The ends lost 5 bases at V and 2 bases at J; junction bases unmatched: 2. CDR3 size: 14 residues. An absence of ophthalmopathy progression within 18 months meant stable Graves' hyperthyroidism. Subjects aged 18 to 65 presented with newly diagnosed hyperthyroidism of less than 2 months' duration. Diagnoses rested on clinical symptoms, serum thyroxine and TRAb, thyroid ultrasound and orbital computed tomography. This sample was taken from a study of T cells in Graves' hyperthyroidism and ophthalmopathy.

The sample taken for sequencing was blood. This chain links TRBV6-1 with TRBJ1-1; TRBD1 matches at 10 bases. This clonotype originated in a woman aged 35 to 49 with Graves' hyperthyroidism. The CDR3 DNA follows: TGTGCCAGCAGTTGGGACAGGGGCAACACTGAAGCTTTCTTT. Translated: CASSWDRGNTEAFF.